The 15 T cell receptor beta chains given below trace back to one sample, sequenced in a study of PD-L1 blockade in urothelial cancer. The method was immunoSEQ multiplex PCR; TCRdb's version includes in-frame clones alone and lacks a portion of them. This table holds about 17,000 clones, about 90% found once. The material sequenced was PBMCs, taken around atezolizumab (anti-PD-L1) treatment. All receptors derive from a man in his forties or fifties with urothelial cancer.

This chain joins TRBV30 and TRBJ2-4, with TRBD2 identical over 8 bases. The CDR3 loop spans 15 amino acids. Germline CDR1 is GTSNPN and CDR2 is SVGIG (reference sequence). The ends lost 4 bases at V and 5 bases at J; junction bases unmatched: 10. CDR3 residues: CAWIDGRGGQNIQYF. The CDR3 DNA reads as TGTGCCTGGATAGACGGGAGGGGGGGACAAAACATTCAGTACTTC. Based on the CDR3 plus reference TRBV30 and TRBJ2-4, the full variable domain is SQTIHQWPATLVQPVGSPLSLECTVEGTSNPNLYWYRQAAGRGLQLLFYSVGIGQISSEVPQNLSASRPQDRQFILSSKKLLLSDSGFYLCAWIDGRGGQNIQYFGAGTRLSVL.

The V and J genes are TRBV12-5 and TRBJ2-7, with 8 nucleotides matching TRBD1. The trim removed 1 base at V and 4 bases at J, leaving 6 bases unmatched. Germline V CDR1 and CDR2: LGHNT, FRNRAP. The CDR3 sequence is 15 residues long. CDR3 bases: TGTGCTAGTGGTTTGGGGGACAGGCTCGATTACGAGCAGTACTTC. Translated, it gives CASGLGDRLDYEQYF.

The V and J genes are TRBV5-6 and TRBJ2-5, with 7 positions matching TRBD1. CDR1 is SGHDT and CDR2 is YYEEEE in the germline V gene. CDR3 length: 14 residues. Trimming cost V 2 bases and J 3 bases; bases outside gene matches: 4. The chain's CDR3 is CASSLQGQKETQYF. CDR3 in DNA: TGTGCCAGCAGCTTACAGGGACAGAAAGAGACCCAGTACTTC. The variable domain in full, completed from reference TRBV5-6 and TRBJ2-5, reads DAGVTQSPTHLIKTRGQQVTLRCSPKSGHDTVSWYQQALGQGPQFIFQYYEEEERQRGNFPDRFSGHQFPNYSSELNVNALLLGDSALYLCASSLQGQKETQYFGPGTRLLVL.

V gene TRBV11-2 combines with J gene TRBJ2-2; TRBD2 aligns across 10 bases. V dropped 7 bases and J dropped 5; count of bases not matched to a gene: 4. CDR1 and CDR2 from the germline V gene are SGHAT and FQNNGV. The CDR3 sequence is 14 residues long. The CDR3 coding sequence is TGTGCCAGCAAGGCGGGACTAGCGACCGGGGAGCTGTTTTTT. Its translation is CASKAGLATGELFF.

V is TRBV19 and J is TRBJ2-7; 7 bases map to TRBD1. The CDR3 is 12 amino acids. With V trimmed by 6 bases and J by 7 bases, 6 bases remained unmatched. Germline V lookup: CDR1 LNHDA, CDR2 SQIVND (reference sequence). The CDR3 sequence: CASRMAGGEQYF. CDR3 DNA sequence: TGTGCCAGTAGGATGGCAGGGGGAGAGCAGTACTTC.

This rearrangement joins TRBV5-1 to TRBJ2-7, with 12 bases aligning to TRBD2. This CDR3 comprises 15 residues. Germline CDR1 reads SGHRS; CDR2 reads YFSETQ. The trim removed 4 bases at V and 3 bases at J, leaving 5 bases unmatched. The CDR3 sequence: CASSTGLAGNYEQYF. The CDR3 nucleotides are TGCGCCAGCAGCACCGGACTAGCGGGGAACTACGAGCAGTACTTC.

The chain links TRBV20-1 to TRBJ2-7; perhaps TRBD1 as D (5 bases). CDR1 is DFQATT, CDR2 SNEGSKA, per germline (reference sequence). CDR3 length: 11 amino acids. The V end lost 6 bases, the J end lost 3 bases, and 9 bases lay between the germline ends. This CDR3 reads CSATTVYEQYF. The CDR3 coding sequence is TGCAGTGCGACGACAGTCTACGAGCAGTACTTC.

This rearrangement joins TRBV28 to TRBJ1-1; no clear D gene. The germline V gene has CDR1 MDHEN and CDR2 SYDVKM. Trimming removed 3 bases from V and 1 base from J, with 6 bases in between. The CDR3 loop spans 13 amino acids. The CDR3 reads CASSFGENTEAFF. In DNA form, the CDR3 reads TGTGCCAGCAGTTTCGGGGAGAACACTGAAGCTTTCTTT.

The rearrangement uses TRBV11-2 and TRBJ2-1; tentative D call: TRBD2 (5 bases). V lost 3 bases and J lost 0, with 9 bases in between. This CDR3 region has 15 residues. Germline CDR1 reads SGHAT; CDR2 reads FQNNGV. The CDR3 DNA reads as TGTGCCAGCAGCTTTTCGGGAAGCTCCTACAATGAGCAGTTCTTC. It is translated as CASSFSGSSYNEQFF.

A remark on this clone: A junction end diverges from the germline sequence, so it may reflect a read error. The V and J genes are TRBV10-1 and TRBJ2-1; TRBD2 agrees at 8 bases. CDR1 is WNHNN, CDR2 SYGVQD, per germline (reference sequence). This CDR3 has 15 residues. The CDR3 reads CASSMRRGVYDEQFF. The CDR3 region has the DNA TGCGCCAGCAGCATGCGGCGGGGGGTCTACGATGAGCAGTTCTTC.

This clone has a handful of counts. The chain combines TRBV5-1 with TRBJ2-1; TRBD1 aligns across 8 bases. The germline gives CDR1 SGHRS, CDR2 YFSETQ. The CDR3 runs 13 residues. With V trimmed by 4 bases and J by 9 bases, 6 bases remained unmatched. The CDR3 region has the DNA TGCGCCAGCAGCGCGGACAGGGTCAGTGAGCAGTTCTTC. Translating gives CASSADRVSEQFF.

The chain carries TRBV19 and TRBJ2-7; TRBD1 might be the D (6 bases). Germline V gene sequence: CDR1 LNHDA, CDR2 SQIVND (reference sequence). The CDR3 has 13 amino acids. V was shortened by 3 bases and J by 2 bases, with 8 bases between the two germline ends. The CDR3 spells CASSIRGTYEQYF. The DNA of the CDR3 is TGTGCCAGTAGTATCAGGGGCACCTACGAGCAGTACTTC.

V gene TRBV14 combines with J gene TRBJ2-7; D not resolved. The ends were cut back, 1 base at V and 0 bases at J, with 13 bases in the middle. Germline loops: CDR1 SGHDN, CDR2 FVKESK. The CDR3 runs to 16 residues. The CDR3 region is CASSQAGRNPSYEQYF. As DNA, the CDR3 is TGTGCCAGCAGCCAAGCTGGCAGGAACCCCTCCTACGAGCAGTACTTC.

This clone was observed a few times. This sequence joins TRBV19 and TRBJ1-1; 7 nucleotides agree with TRBD1. Losses at the gene ends were 8 bases for V and 7 bases for J; bases not matched to a gene: 13. The CDR3 is 14 residues long. Looked up from germline, CDR1 is LNHDA and CDR2 is SQIVND (reference sequence). CDR3 residues: CASLDRTLHGEAFF. Written as DNA, the CDR3 is TGTGCCAGTTTGGACAGGACCCTACACGGTGAAGCTTTCTTT.

This chain links TRBV5-6 with TRBJ2-2, with D perhaps TRBD1 (6 bases). Germline V CDR1 and CDR2: SGHDT, YYEEEE. This CDR3 region has 16 residues. V shed 0 bases and J shed 4 bases, with 13 bases lying between them. Written as DNA, the CDR3 is TGTGCCAGCAGCTTGGCGGCAGGGGAGTCCACCGGGGAGCTGTTTTTT. It specifies CASSLAAGESTGELFF.